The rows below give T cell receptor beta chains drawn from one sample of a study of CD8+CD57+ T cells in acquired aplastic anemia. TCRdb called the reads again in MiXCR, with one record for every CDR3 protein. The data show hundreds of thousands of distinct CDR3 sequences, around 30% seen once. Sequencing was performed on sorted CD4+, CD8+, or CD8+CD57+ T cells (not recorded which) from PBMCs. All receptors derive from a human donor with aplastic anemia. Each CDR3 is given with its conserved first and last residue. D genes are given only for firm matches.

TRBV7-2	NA	CASSLAMSPYEQYF
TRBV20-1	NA	CSATQMTRPETQYF
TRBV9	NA	CASSVATWGASSGANVLTF
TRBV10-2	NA	CASSQGVTYYEQYF
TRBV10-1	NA	CASRDIIAGNTIYF
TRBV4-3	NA	CASSQGGGGDEKLFF
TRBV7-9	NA	CASSFGAPEQYF
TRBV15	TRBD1	CATSRGTGWSEAFF
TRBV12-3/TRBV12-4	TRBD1	CASRQPGQILEKLFF
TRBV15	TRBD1	CATSGDDRASTDTQYF
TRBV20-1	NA	CSADSNTGSNGYTF
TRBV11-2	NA	CASSRDIERRAFF
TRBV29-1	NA	CSVETDSSYNEQFF
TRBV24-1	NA	CATSGAGWYGYTF
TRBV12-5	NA	CASGLNAGLYGYTF
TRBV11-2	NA	CASSLEPPYNEQFF
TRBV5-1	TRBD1	CASSWGQGDTEAFF
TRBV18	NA	CASSPLGAQETQYF
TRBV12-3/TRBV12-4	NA	CASTLLLGGGEQPQHF
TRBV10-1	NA	CASSVYGNNYGYTF
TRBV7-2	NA	CASSLRLVGYEQYF
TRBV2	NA	CARGSEGSNEQYF
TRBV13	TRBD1	CASSPQGVKFYNSPLHF
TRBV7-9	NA	CASSLGGGVGEQYF
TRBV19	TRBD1	CASSDDRVIYGYTF
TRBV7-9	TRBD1	CASSALRDSLYEQYF
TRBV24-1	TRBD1	CASSFQQGRNEKLFF
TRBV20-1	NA	CSARGRVGEAFF
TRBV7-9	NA	CASSDGEAFF
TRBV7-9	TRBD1	CASGRQGVYEQYF
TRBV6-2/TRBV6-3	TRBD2	CASSYGGESTDTQYF
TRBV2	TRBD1	CASSQQGFNYGYTF
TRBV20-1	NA	CSASRGTNTEAFF
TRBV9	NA	CASSVSGTGELFF
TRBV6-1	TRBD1	CASDRGLYEQYF
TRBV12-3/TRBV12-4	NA	CASSLVGLGTRVEQYF
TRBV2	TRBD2	CASRLLAGVGDTQYF
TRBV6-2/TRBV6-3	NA	CASSLEVSSYNEQFF
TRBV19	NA	CASSMLAASTDTQYF
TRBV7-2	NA	CASSLLGLYGYTF
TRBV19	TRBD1	CASSIATGVNTEAFF
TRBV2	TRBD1	CAVRQGGKDNSPLHF
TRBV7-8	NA	CASSLVPGETQYF
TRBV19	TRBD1	CASSMGMGQGFSGANVLTF
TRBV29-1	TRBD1	CSVEGATNYGYTF
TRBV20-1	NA	CSAITSGEVIVTQYF
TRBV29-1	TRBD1	CSVTVGGQGTYEQYF
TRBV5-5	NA	CASSFGLANQETQYF
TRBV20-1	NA	CSATKNQGAGELFF
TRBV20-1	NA	CSATRGTNYGYTF
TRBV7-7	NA	CASSSAPFTGELFF
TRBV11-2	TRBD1	CASKTDRAWSEQYF
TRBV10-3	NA	CAGLRGGEQYF
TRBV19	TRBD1	CASADRSQETQYF
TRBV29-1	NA	CSVVEGLSSYNEQFF